The next 10 T cell receptor beta chains were all read from a single sample in a study of cytotoxic CD8 clonotypes in ibrutinib-treated CLL. Method: immunoSEQ multiplex PCR; TCRdb's copy keeps in-frame clones and lacks some. The repertoire holds approximately 130,000 clones, with 84% as singletons. The sample consisted of PBMCs, taken after 24 months of ibrutinib treatment. These receptors were obtained from a human donor with chronic lymphocytic leukemia.

This clone was picked up one time. V is TRBV9 and J is TRBJ2-2; D may correspond to TRBD1 or TRBD2 (7 bases each). V lost 1 base to trimming and J lost 2 bases, with 12 bases between them. The CDR3 runs 16 residues. The germline V gene has CDR1 SGDLS and CDR2 YYNGEE. The CDR3 region has the DNA TGTGCCAGCAGCGTAAGCGGGACAGTAAACACCGGGGAGCTGTTTTTT. Protein: CASSVSGTVNTGELFF.

The rearrangement uses TRBV19 and TRBJ1-2, with a weak D call TRBD1 (5 bases). With 7 bases removed from V and 6 bases from J, the gap between germline ends came to 15 bases. The germline CDR1 and CDR2 sequences are LNHDA and SQIVND (reference sequence). The CDR3 is 13 amino acids. CDR3 amino acids: CASNHFRGDGYTF. CDR3 nucleotides: TGTGCCAGTAATCATTTCCGAGGGGATGGCTACACCTTC.

This chain links TRBV9 with TRBJ2-2; D is perhaps TRBD1 (6 bases). Germline CDR1 SGDLS, CDR2 YYNGEE. This CDR3 has 15 amino acids. V was shortened by 0 bases and J by 2 bases, with 8 bases between the two germline ends. The CDR3 reads CASSVEQGNTGELFF. DNA for the CDR3: TGTGCCAGCAGCGTAGAACAGGGAAACACCGGGGAGCTGTTTTTT.

The V gene is TRBV7-9, the J gene TRBJ2-7; 12 bases are a match to TRBD2. The V gene end was trimmed by 4 bases and the J gene end by 5 bases; junction bases not matched to a gene: 3. This CDR3 is built from 14 residues. The germline gives CDR1 SEHNR, CDR2 FQNEAQ (reference sequence). The CDR3 nucleotides read TGTGCCAGCAGCTCTAGCGGGGGGGCCCACGAGCAGTACTTC. Translating gives CASSSSGGAHEQYF.

The chain combines TRBV6-1 with TRBJ1-5; D ambiguous. The CDR3 spans 11 residues. The germline CDR1 and CDR2 sequences are MNHNS and SASEGT. V lost 3 bases and J 6 bases, leaving 3 bases between the germline ends. CDR3 sequence: CASSETQPQHF. The CDR3 DNA sequence: TGTGCCAGCAGTGAGACTCAGCCCCAGCATTTT.

The chain carries TRBV7-9 and TRBJ2-3; D may be TRBD1 or TRBD2 (5 bases each). The CDR3 is made up of 16 amino acids. V was clipped by 8 bases and J by 2 bases, with 20 bases between them. Germline V gene lookup returns CDR1 SEHNR and CDR2 FQNEAQ (reference sequence). Written as DNA, the CDR3 is TGTGCCAGCCCTTCACCGATGGGACCAGACACAGATACGCAGTATTTT. Amino acids: CASPSPMGPDTDTQYF. Combining the CDR3 with reference TRBV7-9 and TRBJ2-3 gives the whole variable domain DTGVSQNPRHKITKRGQNVTFRCDPISEHNRLYWYRQTLGQGPEFLTYFQNEAQLEKSRLLSDRFSAERPKGSFSTLEIQRTEQGDSAMYLCASPSPMGPDTDTQYFGPGTRLTVL.

In this sample, this clone turned up a few times. The V call is TRBV9, the J call TRBJ2-2; weak D call: TRBD2 (6 bases). The CDR3 sequence is 16 residues long. Per the germline V gene, CDR1 is SGDLS and CDR2 is YYNGEE. With 0 bases removed from V and 2 bases from J, the gap between germline ends came to 11 bases. CDR3 nucleotide sequence: TGTGCCAGCAGCGTAGGCGGCGGGGACAACACCGGGGAGCTGTTTTTT. Translated: CASSVGGGDNTGELFF.

The chain employs TRBV7-2 and TRBJ1-5; D unclear. V was cut by 1 base and J by 6 bases, with 10 bases left in between. The CDR3 has 14 residues. Germline CDR1 is SGHTA and CDR2 is FQGNSA. This CDR3 reads CASSLGWGSQPQHF. CDR3 coding DNA: TGTGCCAGCAGCTTAGGTTGGGGTTCTCAGCCCCAGCATTTT.

In this sample, this clone turned up once. V and J are TRBV7-9 and TRBJ1-1; D is unclear. Trimming stripped 3 bases from V and 0 bases from J, with 2 bases between. Germline V lookup: CDR1 SEHNR, CDR2 FQNEAQ (reference sequence). The CDR3 runs 12 residues. CDR3 nucleotide sequence: TGTGCCAGCAGCTTGGTGAACACTGAAGCTTTCTTT. Encoded protein: CASSLVNTEAFF.

CDR3 sequence reads: CASRPAGFATNEKLFF. CDR3 DNA sequence: TGTGCCAGCAGACCTGCAGGGTTTGCAACTAATGAAAAACTGTTTTTT. V gene TRBV2 combines with J gene TRBJ1-4; weak D call: TRBD1 (5 bases). CDR1 and CDR2 from the germline V gene are SNHLY and FYNNEI. The CDR3 runs 16 residues. V was pared by 6 bases and J by 0 bases, with 14 bases between.